This T cell receptor (beta chain) came from a study of T cells expressing NK-cell markers. The germline gives CDR1 SGHDN, CDR2 FVKESK. There are 16 residues in the CDR3. TCRdb re-called the 5' RACE reads and catalogs CDR3 proteins one per entry, DNA excluded. This sample's table has 350,000 to 450,000 distinct CDR3 sequences. The chain joins TRBV14 to TRBJ1-2; the TRBD1 assignment by TCRdb is unverifiable without DNA. The sample was blood T cells: a sorted CD56 or NKG2C T cell subset, CD4+ or CD8+ T cells, or bulk PBMC T cells (not recorded which). This sequence was found in a man aged 18 to 69 in good health. CDR3 residues: CASSHRKGAGFWGYTF.